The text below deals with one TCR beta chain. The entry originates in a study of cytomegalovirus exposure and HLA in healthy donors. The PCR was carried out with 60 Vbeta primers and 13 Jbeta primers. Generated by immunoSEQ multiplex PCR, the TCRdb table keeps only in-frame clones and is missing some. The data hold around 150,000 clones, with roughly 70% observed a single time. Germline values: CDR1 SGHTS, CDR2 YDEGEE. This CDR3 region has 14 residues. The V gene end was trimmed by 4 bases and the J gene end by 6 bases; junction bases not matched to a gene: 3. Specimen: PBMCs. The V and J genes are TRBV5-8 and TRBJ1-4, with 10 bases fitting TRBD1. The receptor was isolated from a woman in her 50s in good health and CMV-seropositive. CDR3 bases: TGTGCCAGCAGCCACGGACAGGGGGATGAAAAACTGTTTTTT. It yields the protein CASSHGQGDEKLFF.